This TCR beta chain emerged from a study of blood T cell repertoires in COVID-19. The V gene end was trimmed by 5 bases and the J gene end by 8 bases; junction bases not matched to a gene: 14. CDR3 size: 17 residues. Germline values: CDR1 MNHEY, CDR2 SMNVEV (reference sequence). Libraries were prepared by immunoSEQ multiplex PCR; TCRdb keeps only in-frame clonotypes and omits some of them. The repertoire includes over 110,000 clones, approximately 88% of them detected once, and more than 25% sits in the top ten. The chain carries TRBV27 and TRBJ2-5; TRBD2 agrees at 13 bases. The source is a human donor in a cohort sampled during active COVID-19. The specimen was peripheral blood. CDR3 DNA sequence: TGTGCCAGCAGTCCCGGACTAGCGGGGGCCTTTTTGATTACCCAGTACTTC. It encodes CASSPGLAGAFLITQYF.